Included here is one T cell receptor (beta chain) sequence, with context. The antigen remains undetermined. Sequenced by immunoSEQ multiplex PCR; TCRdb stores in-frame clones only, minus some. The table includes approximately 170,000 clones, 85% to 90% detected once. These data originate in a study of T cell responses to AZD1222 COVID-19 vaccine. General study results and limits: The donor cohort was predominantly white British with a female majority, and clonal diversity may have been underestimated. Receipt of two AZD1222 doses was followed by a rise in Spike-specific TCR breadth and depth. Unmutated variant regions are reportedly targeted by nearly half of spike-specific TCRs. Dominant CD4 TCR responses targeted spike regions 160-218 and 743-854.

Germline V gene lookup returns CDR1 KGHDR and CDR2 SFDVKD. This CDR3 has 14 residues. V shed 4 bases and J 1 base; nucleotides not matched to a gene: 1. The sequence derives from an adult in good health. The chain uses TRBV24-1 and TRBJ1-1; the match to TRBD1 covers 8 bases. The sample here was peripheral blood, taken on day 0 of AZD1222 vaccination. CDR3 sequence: CATSDTGGNTEAFF. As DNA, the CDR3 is TGTGCCACCAGTGACACAGGGGGGAACACTGAAGCTTTCTTT.